These 25 T cell receptor beta chains were sequenced from one sample in a study of T cell responses to AZD1222 COVID-19 vaccine. The method was immunoSEQ multiplex PCR; TCRdb's version includes in-frame clones alone and lacks a portion of them. The sample includes 97,000 or so clones, more than 85% of them seen just once. The sequenced sample was peripheral blood, obtained 28 days after the second AZD1222 dose. The receptors shown here come from an adult who received the AZD1222 COVID-19 vaccine.

The V and J genes are TRBV12-3 or TRBV12-4 and TRBJ2-6; D unresolved. This CDR3 is 13 amino acids long. Trimming took off 3 bases at V and 0 bases at J, with 0 bases between the two ends. CDR3 sequence reads: CASSFSGANVLTF. The CDR3 bases are TGTGCCAGCAGTTTCTCTGGGGCCAACGTCCTGACTTTC.

This sequence joins TRBV19 and TRBJ2-1; TRBD1 matches 11 bases. The J segment lost 7 bases and the V segment lost 6 bases, leaving 5 bases of the junction unmatched. This CDR3 is 14 amino acids long. The germline gives CDR1 LNHDA, CDR2 SQIVND (reference sequence). CDR3 sequence: CASRGDRGFNEQFF. CDR3 DNA sequence: TGTGCCAGTAGGGGGGACAGGGGGTTTAATGAGCAGTTCTTC.

The chain joins TRBV10-3 to TRBJ2-7; no clear D. Germline CDR1 is ENHRY and CDR2 is SYGVKD. The CDR3 contains 13 residues. V was cut by 4 bases and J by 1 base, with 8 bases left in between. CDR3 coding DNA: TGTGCCATCAGTGTGGGGATATCCTACGAGCAGTACTTC. Encoded protein: CAISVGISYEQYF.

This chain links TRBV7-9 with TRBJ2-7; D not certain. V lost 5 bases and J lost 1, with 12 bases in between. This CDR3 region has 14 residues. The germline V gene encodes CDR1 SEHNR and CDR2 FQNEAQ (reference sequence). CDR3 amino acids: CASSPPLQSYEQYF. The CDR3 DNA is TGTGCCAGCAGCCCCCCATTACAATCCTACGAGCAGTACTTC.

The genes are TRBV6-5 and TRBJ2-3; D is ambiguous. Germline V gene data show CDR1 as MNHEY and CDR2 as SVGAGI. Trimming cost V 6 bases and J 0 bases, with 10 bases left between them. The CDR3 runs 14 residues. The CDR3 sequence: CASRRHASTDTQYF. DNA of the CDR3: TGTGCCAGCAGGCGACACGCTAGCACAGATACGCAGTATTTT.

J is TRBJ2-1 and V is TRBV6-6, with 11 bases fitting TRBD2. The CDR3 covers 16 residues. Germline V CDR1 and CDR2: MNHNY, SVGAGI (reference sequence). V trimming: 2 bases; J trimming: 10 bases; junction bases outside the gene matches: 10. The CDR3 region is CASSYGGLAGNREQFF. CDR3 bases: TGTGCCAGCAGTTACGGAGGACTAGCGGGCAACAGGGAGCAGTTCTTC.

This clone was seen repeatedly, ten times or more. This chain joins TRBV13 and TRBJ2-1; TRBD2 matches at 11 bases. CDR1 is PRHDT and CDR2 is FYEKMQ in the germline V gene (reference sequence). V was clipped by 5 bases and J by 5 bases; unmatched bases: 5. The length of the CDR3 is 15 residues. CDR3 sequence (DNA): TGTGCCAGCAGCCGGACTAGCGGGCCTCACAATGAGCAGTTCTTC. It encodes CASSRTSGPHNEQFF. The entire variable domain, with the rest obtained from reference TRBV13 and TRBJ2-1, is as follows: AAGVIQSPRHLIKEKRETATLKCYPIPRHDTVYWYQQGPGQDPQFLISFYEKMQSDKGSIPDRFSAQQFSDYHSELNMSSLELGDSALYFCASSRTSGPHNEQFFGPGTRLTVL.

The chain uses TRBV27 and TRBJ1-4, with D hard to call. V gave up 2 bases and J gave up 2 bases, with 21 bases separating them. CDR3 length equals 19 residues. From germline, CDR1 is MNHEY and CDR2 SMNVEV (reference sequence). CDR3 residues: CASSLNARAGMGTNEKLFF. As DNA, the CDR3 is TGTGCCAGCAGTTTAAACGCTCGGGCGGGAATGGGCACTAATGAAAAACTGTTTTTT.

The chain is built from TRBV19 and TRBJ1-3; no firm D call. The CDR3 has 14 residues. Trimming shortened V by 5 bases and J by 0 bases, and 8 bases separated the two germline ends. From germline, CDR1 is LNHDA and CDR2 SQIVND (reference sequence). This CDR3 reads CASSAVSSGNTIYF. CDR3 bases: TGTGCCAGTAGTGCGGTTTCCTCTGGAAACACCATATATTTT.

The genes are TRBV27 and TRBJ1-6; 7 nucleotides align to TRBD1. This CDR3 is built from 15 residues. Looked up from germline, CDR1 is MNHEY and CDR2 is SMNVEV (reference sequence). V dropped 7 bases and J dropped 4; count of bases not matched to a gene: 7. CDR3 in DNA: TGTGCCAGCACCCCTCAGGGACAGTATAATTCACCCCTCCACTTT. It yields the protein CASTPQGQYNSPLHF.

This clone came up a few times. This chain's CDR3 is CATSRDPSADTQYF. The CDR3 bases are TGTGCCACCAGCAGAGATCCTTCCGCAGATACGCAGTATTTT. The chain is built from TRBV15 and TRBJ2-3; the D is unclear. The V end lost 0 bases, the J end lost 4 bases, and 8 bases lay between the germline ends. This CDR3 is 14 amino acids long. Looked up from germline, CDR1 is LNHNV and CDR2 is YYDKDF (reference sequence).

About this clone: The same CDR3 arises from other DNA sequences in this sample as well. This chain uses TRBV19 with TRBJ1-5, with a weak D call TRBD1 (6 bases). This CDR3 has 15 amino acids. Germline CDR1 reads LNHDA; CDR2 reads SQIVND (reference sequence). V gave up 2 bases and J gave up 1 base, with 9 bases separating them. CDR3 nucleotides: TGTGCCAGTAGTATACGAGGGGGAAGCAATCAGCCCCAGCATTTT. This codes for CASSIRGGSNQPQHF.

This chain connects TRBV15 to TRBJ2-7; TRBD1 matches at 8 bases. V gave up 5 bases and J gave up 5 bases; unmatched junction bases: 14. Per germline, CDR1 LNHNV and CDR2 YYDKDF (reference sequence). The CDR3 is made up of 16 amino acids. This CDR3 reads CATSLNPAGGFHEQYF. DNA for the CDR3: TGTGCCACCAGCCTAAATCCAGCAGGGGGCTTCCACGAGCAGTACTTC.

The chain has TRBV27 and TRBJ1-2, with 8 bases fitting TRBD1. The germline V gene encodes CDR1 MNHEY and CDR2 SMNVEV (reference sequence). The CDR3 spans 14 residues. The V segment lost 6 bases and the J segment 2 bases; nucleotides outside the gene matches: 5. The DNA for the CDR3 is TGTGCCAGCAGGACTCGGACAGGGAACTATGGCTACACCTTC. This sequence encodes CASRTRTGNYGYTF.

The V call is TRBV10-3, the J call TRBJ2-7; D is ambiguous. The CDR3 covers 15 residues. Per the germline V gene, CDR1 is ENHRY and CDR2 is SYGVKD. Trimming removed 3 bases from V and 2 bases from J, with 14 bases in between. The CDR3 region is CAISDLELGAYEQYF. The DNA for the CDR3 is TGTGCCATCAGTGATTTAGAGCTCGGCGCCTACGAGCAGTACTTC.

This rearrangement joins TRBV2 to TRBJ2-3; 8 bases fit TRBD2. CDR1 SNHLY and CDR2 FYNNEI come from the germline V gene. The V segment lost 7 bases and the J segment 3 bases; nucleotides outside the gene matches: 6. The CDR3 is 14 residues long. The CDR3 nucleotides are TGTGCCAGCAATCAGCGGGAGACAACAGATACGCAGTATTTT. Translated, it gives CASNQRETTDTQYF.

CDR3 DNA sequence: TGCAGCGTTGCCGGGACAGGGGGCCCGGTGAACACTGAAGCTTTCTTT. Translated, it gives CSVAGTGGPVNTEAFF. This chain uses TRBV29-1 with TRBJ1-1; 12 bases map to TRBD1. The CDR3 consists of 16 residues. Per germline, CDR1 SQVTM and CDR2 ANQGSEA. The ends lost 4 bases at V and 0 bases at J; junction bases unmatched: 6.

V is TRBV7-8 and J is TRBJ2-7; no firm D call. The CDR3 runs 14 residues. V lost 5 bases, J lost 7 bases, and 18 bases lay in between. Germline values: CDR1 SGHVS, CDR2 FQNEAQ. The CDR3 is CASSPSRSFGEQYF. The CDR3 DNA reads as TGTGCCAGCAGCCCTAGTCGAAGCTTTGGGGAGCAGTACTTC.

This chain uses TRBV7-6 with TRBJ1-3; 9 bases line up with TRBD1. The junction had 1 base not matched to a gene; V was cut back by 1 base and J by 6 bases. The germline gives CDR1 SGHVS, CDR2 FNYEAQ. This CDR3 contains 14 residues. CDR3: CASSLGTGANTIYF. As DNA, the CDR3 is TGTGCCAGCAGCTTAGGGACAGGGGCAAACACCATATATTTT.

V is TRBV5-4 and J is TRBJ2-3, with D maybe TRBD2 (5 bases). Germline values: CDR1 SGHNT, CDR2 YYREEE (reference sequence). This CDR3 is 15 amino acids long. V was clipped by 2 bases and J by 3 bases, with 13 bases between them. The CDR3 DNA reads as TGTGCCAGCAGCTTCCCGGGGAGAACGACAGATACGCAGTATTTT. It yields the protein CASSFPGRTTDTQYF.

The chain uses TRBV12-3 or TRBV12-4 and TRBJ2-2, with D unclear. The germline V and J ends were trimmed by 3 bases and 6 bases, with 8 bases remaining between them. The CDR3 spans 13 residues. Written as DNA, the CDR3 is TGTGCCAGCAGTTTTGGTCCCCCCGGGGAGCTGTTTTTT. It yields the protein CASSFGPPGELFF.

This chain connects TRBV28 to TRBJ2-3; 11 positions agree with TRBD2. V shed 4 bases, J shed 7 bases, and the junction held 13 bases outside the gene matches. Germline CDR1 is MDHEN and CDR2 is SYDVKM. CDR3 length: 17 residues. CDR3 in DNA: TGTGCCAGCAGTTCCAACATAGCGGGAGGGCCAGGGAATACGCAGTATTTT. It translates to CASSSNIAGGPGNTQYF. Filled out from reference TRBV28 and TRBJ2-3, the complete variable domain reads DVKVTQSSRYLVKRTGEKVFLECVQDMDHENMFWYRQDPGLGLRLIYFSYDVKMKEKGDIPEGYSVSREKKERFSLILESASTNQTSMYLCASSSNIAGGPGNTQYFGPGTRLTVL.

J is TRBJ1-1 and V is TRBV19; D not resolved. Deletions cut 3 bases from V and 1 base from J, with 6 bases between. The CDR3 is 13 residues long. Germline-derived CDR1 and CDR2 are LNHDA and SQIVND (reference sequence). CDR3 protein: CASSISPNTEAFF. The DNA for the CDR3 is TGTGCCAGTAGTATTTCGCCGAACACTGAAGCTTTCTTT.

The chain has TRBV6-2 or TRBV6-3 and TRBJ2-5; the D gene is possibly TRBD2 (5 bases). This CDR3 comprises 12 residues. V was clipped by 2 bases and J by 9 bases, with 10 bases between them. Germline CDR1 and CDR2: MNHEY and SVGEGT. The CDR3 sequence: CASSYGVGAQYF. For the CDR3, the DNA is TGTGCCAGCAGTTACGGTGTCGGGGCCCAGTACTTC.

V and J are TRBV11-3 and TRBJ2-7; D is undetermined. The germline V and J ends were trimmed by 5 bases and 3 bases, with 8 bases remaining between them. This CDR3 has 12 residues. The germline gives CDR1 SGHNT, CDR2 YENEEA. The CDR3 spells CASSQTDYEQYF. CDR3 in DNA: TGTGCCAGCAGCCAAACAGACTACGAGCAGTACTTC. Supplemented by reference TRBV11-3 and TRBJ2-7, the full variable domain reads EAGVVQSPRYKIIEKKQPVAFWCNPISGHNTLYWYLQNLGQGPELLIRYENEEAVDDSQLPKDRFSAERLKGVDSTLKIQPAELGDSAVYLCASSQTDYEQYFGPGTRLTVT.